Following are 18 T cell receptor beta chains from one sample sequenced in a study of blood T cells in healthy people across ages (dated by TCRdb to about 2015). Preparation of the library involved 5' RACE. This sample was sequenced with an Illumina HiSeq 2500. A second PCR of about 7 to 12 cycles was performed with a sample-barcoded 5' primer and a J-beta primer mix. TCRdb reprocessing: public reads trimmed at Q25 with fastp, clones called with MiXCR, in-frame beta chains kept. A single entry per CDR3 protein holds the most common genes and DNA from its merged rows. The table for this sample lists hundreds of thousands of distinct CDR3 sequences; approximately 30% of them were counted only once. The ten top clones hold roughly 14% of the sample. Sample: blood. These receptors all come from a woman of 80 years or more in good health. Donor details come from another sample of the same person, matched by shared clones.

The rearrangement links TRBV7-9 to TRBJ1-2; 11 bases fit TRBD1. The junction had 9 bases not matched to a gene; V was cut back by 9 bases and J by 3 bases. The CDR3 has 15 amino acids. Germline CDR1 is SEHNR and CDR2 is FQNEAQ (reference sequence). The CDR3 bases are TGTGCCAGTACCCCTTGGACAGGGGGCGACTATGGCTACACCTTC. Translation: CASTPWTGGDYGYTF.

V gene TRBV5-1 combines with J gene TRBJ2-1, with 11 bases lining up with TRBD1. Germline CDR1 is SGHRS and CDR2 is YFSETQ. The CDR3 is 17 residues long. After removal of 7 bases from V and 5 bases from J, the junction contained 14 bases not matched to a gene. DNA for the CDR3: TGCGCCAGCCGTGGACAGGGGGCAAGGCTAGGGGACAATGAGCAGTTCTTC. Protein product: CASRGQGARLGDNEQFF.

Here the CDR3 reads CSARDPRQGGTEAFF. CDR3 nucleotides: TGCAGTGCTAGAGATCCTCGACAGGGAGGCACTGAAGCTTTCTTT. This rearrangement joins TRBV20-1 to TRBJ1-1; TRBD1 matches 7 bases. The germline V gene encodes CDR1 DFQATT and CDR2 SNEGSKA (reference sequence). The ends lost 0 bases at V and 4 bases at J; junction bases unmatched: 8. The CDR3 is 15 residues long.

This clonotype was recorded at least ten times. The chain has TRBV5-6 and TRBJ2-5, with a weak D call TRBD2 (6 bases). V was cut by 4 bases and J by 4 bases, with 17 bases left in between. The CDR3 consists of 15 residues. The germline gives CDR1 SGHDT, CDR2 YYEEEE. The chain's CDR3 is CASSPGGEFGETQYF. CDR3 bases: TGTGCCAGCAGCCCCGGCGGGGAGTTTGGAGAGACCCAGTACTTC.

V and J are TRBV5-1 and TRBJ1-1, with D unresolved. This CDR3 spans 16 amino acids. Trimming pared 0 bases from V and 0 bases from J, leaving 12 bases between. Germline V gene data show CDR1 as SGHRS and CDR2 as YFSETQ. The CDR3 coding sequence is TGCGCCAGCAGCTTGGCTCGGCACAACCTGAACACTGAAGCTTTCTTT. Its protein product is CASSLARHNLNTEAFF. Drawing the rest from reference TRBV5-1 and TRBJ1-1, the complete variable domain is KAGVTQTPRYLIKTRGQQVTLSCSPISGHRSVSWYQQTPGQGLQFLFEYFSETQRNKGNFPGRFSGRQFSNSRSEMNVSTLELGDSALYLCASSLARHNLNTEAFFGQGTRLTVV.

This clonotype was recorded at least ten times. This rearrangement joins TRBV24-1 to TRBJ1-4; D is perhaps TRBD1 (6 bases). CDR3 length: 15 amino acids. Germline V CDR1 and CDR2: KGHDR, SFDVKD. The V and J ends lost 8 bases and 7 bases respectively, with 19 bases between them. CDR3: CATTLRGRPSEKLFF. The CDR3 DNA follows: TGTGCCACCACTCTACGGGGGCGTCCTAGTGAAAAACTGTTTTTT.

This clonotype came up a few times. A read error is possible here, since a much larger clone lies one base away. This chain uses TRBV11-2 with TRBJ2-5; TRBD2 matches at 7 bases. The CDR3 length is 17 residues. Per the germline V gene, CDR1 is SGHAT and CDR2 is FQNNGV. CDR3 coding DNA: TGTGCCAGCAGCTTAGATCTGGCTAGCGGAATCCAAGAGACCCGGTACTTC. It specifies CASSLDLASGIQETRYF.

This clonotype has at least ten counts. CDR3 coding DNA: TGTGCCAGCAGCTTGATTGGCAGAATCAGTAAGGGGTACAATGAGCAGTTCTTC. It specifies CASSLIGRISKGYNEQFF. V and J are TRBV7-3 and TRBJ2-1; tentatively, D is TRBD1 (5 bases). The germline V and J ends were trimmed by 3 bases and 4 bases, with 22 bases remaining between them. Germline CDR1 is SGHTA and CDR2 is FQGTGA. The CDR3 covers 18 residues.

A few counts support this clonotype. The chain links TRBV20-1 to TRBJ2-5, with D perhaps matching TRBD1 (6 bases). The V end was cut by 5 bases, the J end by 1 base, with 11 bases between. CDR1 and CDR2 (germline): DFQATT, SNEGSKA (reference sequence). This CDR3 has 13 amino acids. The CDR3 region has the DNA TGCAGTGCTTACAGGGACCCCCAAGAGACCCAGTACTTC. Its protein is CSAYRDPQETQYF.

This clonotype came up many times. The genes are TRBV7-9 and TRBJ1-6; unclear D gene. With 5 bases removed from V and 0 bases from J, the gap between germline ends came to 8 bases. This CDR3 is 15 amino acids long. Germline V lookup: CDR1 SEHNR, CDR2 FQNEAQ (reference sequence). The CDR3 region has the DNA TGTGCCAGCAGCCCGGACGGCTCCTATAATTCACCCCTCCACTTT. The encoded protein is CASSPDGSYNSPLHF.

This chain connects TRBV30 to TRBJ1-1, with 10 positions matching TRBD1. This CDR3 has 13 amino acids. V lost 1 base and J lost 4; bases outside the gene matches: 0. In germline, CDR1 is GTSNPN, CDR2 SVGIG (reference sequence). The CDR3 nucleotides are TGTGCCTGGAGTGGGGACAGGGGCACTGAAGCTTTCTTT. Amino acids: CAWSGDRGTEAFF.

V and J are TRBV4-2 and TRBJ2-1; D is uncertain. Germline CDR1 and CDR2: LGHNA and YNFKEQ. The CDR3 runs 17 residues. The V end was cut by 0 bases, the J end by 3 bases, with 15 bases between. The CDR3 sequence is CASSQDRSYPDYNEQFF. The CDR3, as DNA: TGTGCCAGCAGCCAAGATCGCTCCTACCCAGACTACAATGAGCAGTTCTTC.

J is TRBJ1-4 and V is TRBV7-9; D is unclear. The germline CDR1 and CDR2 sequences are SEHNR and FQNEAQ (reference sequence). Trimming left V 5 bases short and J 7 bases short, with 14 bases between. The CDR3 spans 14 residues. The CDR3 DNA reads TGTGCCAGCAGCCGCGGAGTGGAGGGTGAAAAACTGTTTTTT. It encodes CASSRGVEGEKLFF. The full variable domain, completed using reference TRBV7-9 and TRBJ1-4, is DTGVSQNPRHKITKRGQNVTFRCDPISEHNRLYWYRQTLGQGPEFLTYFQNEAQLEKSRLLSDRFSAERPKGSFSTLEIQRTEQGDSAMYLCASSRGVEGEKLFFGSGTQLSVL.

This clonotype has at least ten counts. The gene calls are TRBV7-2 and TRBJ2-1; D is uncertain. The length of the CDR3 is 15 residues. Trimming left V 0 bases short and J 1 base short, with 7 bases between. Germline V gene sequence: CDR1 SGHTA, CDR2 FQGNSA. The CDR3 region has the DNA TGTGCCAGCAGCTTAGCGGGGTGGTCCTACAATGAGCAGTTCTTC. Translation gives CASSLAGWSYNEQFF.

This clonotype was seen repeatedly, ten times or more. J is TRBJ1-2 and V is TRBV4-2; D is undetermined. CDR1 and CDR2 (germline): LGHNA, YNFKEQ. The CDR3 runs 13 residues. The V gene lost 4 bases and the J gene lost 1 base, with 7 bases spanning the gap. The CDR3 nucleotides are TGTGCCAGCAGCCGTACAGATAACTATGGCTACACCTTC. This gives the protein CASSRTDNYGYTF.

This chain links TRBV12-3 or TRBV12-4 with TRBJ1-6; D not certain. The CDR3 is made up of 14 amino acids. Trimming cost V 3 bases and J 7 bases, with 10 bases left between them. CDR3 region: CASSLAGINSPLHF. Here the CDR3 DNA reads TGTGCCAGCAGTTTGGCCGGGATAAATTCACCCCTCCACTTT.

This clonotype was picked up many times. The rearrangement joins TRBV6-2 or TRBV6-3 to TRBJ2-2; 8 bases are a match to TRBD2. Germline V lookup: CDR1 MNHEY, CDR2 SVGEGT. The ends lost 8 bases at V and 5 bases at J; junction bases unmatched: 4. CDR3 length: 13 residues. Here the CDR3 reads CASREGGTGELFF. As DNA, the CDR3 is TGTGCCAGCCGGGAGGGGGGAACCGGGGAGCTGTTTTTT.

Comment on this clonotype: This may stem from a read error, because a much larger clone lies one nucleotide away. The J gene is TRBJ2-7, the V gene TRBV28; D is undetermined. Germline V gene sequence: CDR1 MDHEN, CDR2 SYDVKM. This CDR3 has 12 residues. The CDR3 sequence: CTSIGSTYEQYF. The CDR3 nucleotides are TGTACCAGCATAGGTTCAACCTACGAGCAGTACTTC.